The 16 T cell receptor beta chains below all came from one sample that was sequenced in a study of breast tumors, draining lymph nodes, adjacent tissues. TCRdb processed the multiplex PCR reads anew with MiXCR; each CDR3 protein has one entry. Found here are 14,000 to 15,000 distinct CDR3 sequences, 40% to 50% of them singletons; the top ten hold over 25%. The source material was tumor-adjacent breast tissue. All receptors derive from a female donor with breast cancer. Some clones in this sample may be carry-over from other donors' samples.

This clonotype was observed at least ten times. The chain recombines TRBV28 with TRBJ2-4, with D unclear. V was clipped by 3 bases and J by 0 bases, with 9 bases between them. Per the germline V gene, CDR1 is MDHEN and CDR2 is SYDVKM. This CDR3 has 15 residues. The CDR3 here is CASSFQQVAKNIQYF. Written as DNA, the CDR3 is TGTGCCAGCAGTTTCCAGCAGGTAGCCAAAAACATTCAGTACTTC.

This clonotype counts as medium-sized (0.01 to 0.1%). The chain carries TRBV6-1 and TRBJ1-6, with 8 bases identical to TRBD1. CDR1 and CDR2 (germline): MNHNS, SASEGT. Losses at the gene ends were 2 bases for V and 7 bases for J; bases not matched to a gene: 1. The CDR3 length is 14 residues. As DNA, the CDR3 is TGTGCCAGCAGTGAACAGGGGGCGAATTCACCCCTCCACTTT. Translating it yields CASSEQGANSPLHF.

By frequency in the sample, this clonotype is medium-sized. V usage is TRBV5-1 and J usage is TRBJ1-2, with 8 nucleotides matching TRBD1. The CDR3 sequence is 13 residues long. The germline CDR1 and CDR2 sequences are SGHRS and YFSETQ. V gave up 1 base and J gave up 6 bases; unmatched junction bases: 2. The CDR3 reads CASSLSTGDGYTF. Here the CDR3 DNA reads TGCGCCAGCAGCTTGTCGACAGGGGATGGCTACACCTTC.

V and J are TRBV7-4 and TRBJ1-6; no clear D. Germline assignment: CDR1 SGHVT and CDR2 SQSDAQ. The V end lost 5 bases, the J end lost 6 bases, and 11 bases lay between the germline ends. This CDR3 contains 14 residues. DNA for the CDR3: TGTGCCAGCAGCCGTAGTATCAGTAATTCACCCCTCCACTTT. Protein product: CASSRSISNSPLHF.

The chain recombines TRBV9 with TRBJ2-5; the D is unclear. There are 15 residues in the CDR3. Germline CDR1 is SGDLS and CDR2 is YYNGEE. The V gene lost 1 base and the J gene lost 1 base, with 11 bases spanning the gap. CDR3 DNA: TGTGCCAGCAGCGTACGGGCCCGCGCCCAAGAGACCCAGTACTTC. Its translation: CASSVRARAQETQYF.

This clonotype has more than one count but fewer than ten. This clone may be a read error of a much larger clone one base away. The chain has TRBV19 and TRBJ2-6; 16 bases fit TRBD2. The CDR3 runs to 20 residues. Germline V gene data show CDR1 as LNHDA and CDR2 as SQIVND (reference sequence). CDR3 sequence (DNA): TGTGCCAGTAGCCCTTCCGGGACTAGCGGGGGGGCCTCCGGGGCCACCGTCCTGACTTTC. Amino acid sequence: CASSPSGTSGGASGATVLTF. Supplemented by reference TRBV19 and TRBJ2-6, the full variable domain reads DGGITQSPKYLFRKEGQNVTLSCEQNLNHDAMYWYRQDPGQGLRLIYYSQIVNDFQKGDIAEGYSVSREKKESFPLTVTSAQKNPTAFYLCASSPSGTSGGASGATVLTFGAGSRLTVL.

This chain connects TRBV6-5 to TRBJ1-4; 9 nucleotides align to TRBD1. Trimming cost V 5 bases and J 4 bases; bases outside gene matches: 8. Germline CDR1 is MNHEY and CDR2 is SVGAGI. CDR3 length: 16 residues. The CDR3 sequence: CASSEAGQGINEKLFF. The CDR3 DNA reads TGTGCCAGCAGTGAAGCGGGACAGGGAATTAATGAAAAACTGTTTTTT.

This chain uses TRBV20-1 with TRBJ1-2, with 11 bases identical to TRBD1. Germline loops: CDR1 DFQATT, CDR2 SNEGSKA (reference sequence). Trimming cost V 3 bases and J 4 bases; bases outside gene matches: 7. The CDR3 covers 15 residues. CDR3 region: CSASPRDRGAYGYTF. CDR3 DNA sequence: TGCAGTGCTAGTCCCCGGGACAGGGGGGCCTATGGCTACACCTTC.

This clonotype was detected ten times or more. V gene TRBV27 combines with J gene TRBJ2-3; D tentatively reads TRBD1 or TRBD2 (6 bases each). This CDR3 region has 15 residues. CDR1 is MNHEY, CDR2 SMNVEV, per germline (reference sequence). Between the trimmed V and J ends, which lost 5 bases and 5 bases, there was a span of 17 bases. For the CDR3, the DNA is TGTGCCAGCAGTATCAGAGGGGGGCAGAGAGATACGCAGTATTTT. The encoded protein is CASSIRGGQRDTQYF.

This clonotype showed up many times. A much larger clonotype is one base distant, so this may be a read error. The chain carries TRBV20-1 and TRBJ1-2, with TRBD1 matching over 10 bases. Germline assignment: CDR1 DFQATT and CDR2 SNEGSKA (reference sequence). The CDR3 is 12 amino acids. The CDR3, as DNA: TGCAGTGGTGACAGGGGGCGGAATGGCTCCACCTTC. Translating it yields CSGDRGRNGSTF.

The chain combines TRBV20-1 with TRBJ2-3; 8 nucleotides align to TRBD2. J was trimmed by 3 bases and V by 5 bases; bases with no gene match: 7. This CDR3 comprises 14 residues. Germline V CDR1 and CDR2: DFQATT, SNEGSKA (reference sequence). The CDR3 reads CSAGGLGATDTQYF. In DNA, the CDR3 is TGCAGTGCTGGGGGACTAGGAGCAACAGATACGCAGTATTTT.

This clonotype was counted once. The rearrangement links TRBV9 to TRBJ2-7, with 12 bases fitting TRBD2. The V segment lost 4 bases and the J segment 0 bases; nucleotides outside the gene matches: 8. CDR3 length equals 17 residues. Germline CDR1 is SGDLS and CDR2 is YYNGEE. The CDR3 loop reads CASSPRLAGASSYEQYV. CDR3 in DNA: TGTGCCAGCAGCCCCCGACTAGCGGGGGCCAGCTCCTACGAGCAGTACGTC.

Ten or more counts support this clonotype. The rearrangement joins TRBV7-9 to TRBJ2-5; 8 bases align to TRBD1. Per germline, CDR1 SEHNR and CDR2 FQNEAQ (reference sequence). The CDR3 runs 14 residues. After removal of 4 bases from V and 5 bases from J, the junction contained 6 bases not matched to a gene. The CDR3: CASSSENRGETQYF. In DNA form, the CDR3 reads TGTGCCAGCAGCTCCGAGAACAGGGGGGAGACCCAGTACTTC.

The chain couples TRBV7-9 to TRBJ1-2; D remains ambiguous. Trimming stripped 1 base from V and 7 bases from J, with 10 bases between. CDR3 length: 13 residues. CDR1 is SEHNR, CDR2 FQNEAQ, per germline (reference sequence). As DNA, the CDR3 is TGTGCCAGCAGCTTAGGGGATGTTGGTGGCTACACCTTC. Translating it yields CASSLGDVGGYTF. The variable domain in full, completed from reference TRBV7-9 and TRBJ1-2, reads DTGVSQNPRHKITKRGQNVTFRCDPISEHNRLYWYRQTLGQGPEFLTYFQNEAQLEKSRLLSDRFSAERPKGSFSTLEIQRTEQGDSAMYLCASSLGDVGGYTFGSGTRLTVV.

This clonotype is termed medium-sized. The CDR3 reads CASSPGPPYYEQYF. The CDR3 nucleotides read TGTGCCAGCAGCCCCGGGCCGCCCTACTACGAGCAGTACTTC. This chain uses TRBV4-2 with TRBJ2-7; no clear D. This CDR3 region has 14 residues. V was pared by 4 bases and J by 3 bases, with 13 bases between. The germline CDR1 and CDR2 sequences are LGHNA and YNFKEQ.

The J gene is TRBJ2-3, the V gene TRBV29-1; D might be TRBD2 (7 bases). The germline V gene has CDR1 SQVTM and CDR2 ANQGSEA. Trimming shortened V by 5 bases and J by 2 bases, and 23 bases separated the two germline ends. The CDR3 is 17 residues long. The CDR3 DNA follows: TGCAGCGTTCCCGGGGTGGCGGGGGCGGGAGTCACAGATACGCAGTATTTT. Translated: CSVPGVAGAGVTDTQYF.